The entry below gives a single T cell receptor beta chain sequence along with its context. The sample belongs to a study of blood T cell repertoires in COVID-19. The wider study: T cells, B-cell-depleted T cells, or PBMCs supplied cDNA or gDNA.

Germline lookup yields CDR1 GTSNPN and CDR2 SVGIG (reference sequence). Trimming shortened V by 2 bases and J by 2 bases, and 7 bases separated the two germline ends. The CDR3 consists of 13 residues. Assay used: immunoSEQ multiplex PCR; TCRdb lists only in-frame clones, some missing. The table shows roughly 100,000 clones, with 80% to 90% occurring only once. Input material: peripheral blood. The chain is built from TRBV30 and TRBJ1-5; maybe TRBD1 (5 bases). The origin of this receptor is a man in his fifties or sixties with acute or convalescent COVID-19. The CDR3 reads CAWSMGRNQPQHF. CDR3 nucleotide sequence: TGTGCCTGGAGTATGGGGCGCAATCAGCCCCAGCATTTT.